A selection of T cell receptor beta chains follows, all from one sample in a study of shared clonotypes between healthy human individuals. Produced via immunoSEQ multiplex PCR; TCRdb's table is partial and in-frame only. Among about 2.3 million clones listed, more than 80% were seen once. Material: naive CD4+ T cells from PBMCs. Receptor source: a man between 18 and 29 years old in good health. Some clones in this sample may be carry-over from other donors' samples. The CDR3 runs from the conserved cysteine through the conserved F or W. The order of the fields is D gene, V gene, clone size, J gene, CDR3 DNA, CDR3 protein. A D gene is named only where the DNA matches it firmly. Size values are once, few and many counts, or a class for expanded clones, and some rows have none.

d_gene: NA; v_gene: TRBV11-2; abundance: NA; j_gene: TRBJ2-1; CDR3nt: TGTGCCAGCAGCTGGAGTGCTGGACCGGGCGATGAGCAGTTCTTC; CDR3aa: CASSWSAGPGDEQFF
d_gene: NA; v_gene: TRBV9; abundance: NA; j_gene: TRBJ1-4; CDR3nt: TGTGCCAGCAGCCCTACAGTAGGGGGGACTAATGAAAAACTGTTTTTT; CDR3aa: CASSPTVGGTNEKLFF
d_gene: TRBD1; v_gene: TRBV10-3; abundance: NA; j_gene: TRBJ2-7; CDR3nt: TGTGCCATCAGCTTACAGGGGGCGTCGTACGAGCAGTACTTC; CDR3aa: CAISLQGASYEQYF
d_gene: NA; v_gene: TRBV5-1; abundance: NA; j_gene: TRBJ2-7; CDR3nt: TGCGCCAGCAGCTTGACTACAGGGAGCTCCTACGAGCAGTACTTC; CDR3aa: CASSLTTGSSYEQYF
d_gene: NA; v_gene: TRBV20-1; abundance: NA; j_gene: TRBJ2-3; CDR3nt: TGCAGTGCCGAGATCTCAGATACGCAGTATTTT; CDR3aa: CSAEISDTQYF
d_gene: TRBD1; v_gene: TRBV9; abundance: NA; j_gene: TRBJ2-7; CDR3nt: TGTGCCAGCAGCACCCGGGACAGTTCCTACGAGCAGTACTTC; CDR3aa: CASSTRDSSYEQYF
d_gene: TRBD2; v_gene: TRBV2; abundance: NA; j_gene: TRBJ2-5; CDR3nt: TGTGCCAGCAGGAAAGGGACTAGCGGGGGAGAGACCCAGTACTTC; CDR3aa: CASRKGTSGGETQYF
d_gene: NA; v_gene: TRBV7-6; abundance: NA; j_gene: TRBJ1-3; CDR3nt: TGTGCCTCGGGCGAATACTCTGGAAACACCATATATTTT; CDR3aa: CASGEYSGNTIYF
d_gene: NA; v_gene: TRBV7-9; abundance: few; j_gene: TRBJ1-1; CDR3nt: TGTGCCAGCATAATGATTGCAGGGCAGACTGAAGCTTTCTTT; CDR3aa: CASIMIAGQTEAFF
d_gene: TRBD1; v_gene: TRBV5-1; abundance: NA; j_gene: TRBJ2-1; CDR3nt: TGCGCCAGCACCCGGACAGGGGGGAACTACAATGAGCAGTTCTTC; CDR3aa: CASTRTGGNYNEQFF
d_gene: TRBD2; v_gene: TRBV7-3; abundance: NA; j_gene: TRBJ2-1; CDR3nt: TGTGCCAGCAGTCCTATGGGGACTAGTGTGAATGAGCAGTTCTTC; CDR3aa: CASSPMGTSVNEQFF
d_gene: NA; v_gene: TRBV5-1; abundance: NA; j_gene: TRBJ2-2; CDR3nt: TGCGCCAGCAGCTTCCTAGGGGACGTAGGGATCGGGGAGCTGTTTTTT; CDR3aa: CASSFLGDVGIGELFF
d_gene: TRBD1; v_gene: TRBV14; abundance: NA; j_gene: TRBJ2-7; CDR3nt: TGTGCCAGCAGCCAAGATTTGGATCCACAGGGGAGCTCCTACGAGCAGTACTTC; CDR3aa: CASSQDLDPQGSSYEQYF
d_gene: NA; v_gene: TRBV28; abundance: NA; j_gene: TRBJ1-4; CDR3nt: TGTGCCAGCAGTCCCTACAGGGCGGGGAATGAAAAACTGTTTTTT; CDR3aa: CASSPYRAGNEKLFF
d_gene: TRBD1; v_gene: TRBV10-1; abundance: NA; j_gene: TRBJ2-1; CDR3nt: TGCGCCAGCAGTGAGTCCTATACCGGGACAGGGAGCGATGAGCAGTTCTTC; CDR3aa: CASSESYTGTGSDEQFF
d_gene: NA; v_gene: TRBV10-3; abundance: NA; j_gene: TRBJ2-3; CDR3nt: TGTGCCATCAGTGAAGGGCTAGATACGCAGTATTTT; CDR3aa: CAISEGLDTQYF
d_gene: NA; v_gene: TRBV14; abundance: NA; j_gene: TRBJ1-2; CDR3nt: TGTGCCAGCAGCCAAGCGGCCAGGGGCTACACCTTC; CDR3aa: CASSQAARGYTF
d_gene: NA; v_gene: TRBV10-3; abundance: NA; j_gene: TRBJ2-7; CDR3nt: TGTGCCAAACTAGTTCGGGACTACGAGCAGTACTTC; CDR3aa: CAKLVRDYEQYF
d_gene: NA; v_gene: TRBV6-5; abundance: NA; j_gene: TRBJ1-2; CDR3nt: TGTGCCAGCAGTTATGGACAGCCCTATGGCTACACCTTC; CDR3aa: CASSYGQPYGYTF
d_gene: NA; v_gene: TRBV29-1; abundance: NA; j_gene: TRBJ1-2; CDR3nt: TGCAGCGTTGGAGGGGGGGCCGACTATGGCTACACCTTC; CDR3aa: CSVGGGADYGYTF
d_gene: TRBD1; v_gene: TRBV28; abundance: NA; j_gene: TRBJ2-1; CDR3nt: TGTGCCAGCAGTTGGGACAGGGGAAGGGAGCAGTTCTTC; CDR3aa: CASSWDRGREQFF
d_gene: NA; v_gene: TRBV5-1; abundance: NA; j_gene: TRBJ2-5; CDR3nt: TGCGCCAGCAGCTTGGCCAGGTGGGGGGAGACCCAGTACTTC; CDR3aa: CASSLARWGETQYF
d_gene: NA; v_gene: TRBV7-8; abundance: NA; j_gene: TRBJ1-1; CDR3nt: TGTGCCAGCAGCTTAGACCGCGGCAGGACACACACTGAAGCTTTCTTT; CDR3aa: CASSLDRGRTHTEAFF
d_gene: TRBD2; v_gene: TRBV27; abundance: NA; j_gene: TRBJ2-7; CDR3nt: TGTGCCAGCAGTTACGCTAGCGGGAGAAACGAGCAGTACTTC; CDR3aa: CASSYASGRNEQYF
d_gene: NA; v_gene: TRBV5-1; abundance: NA; j_gene: TRBJ2-3; CDR3nt: TGCGCCAGCAGCCCCTCGACAGATACGCAGTATTTT; CDR3aa: CASSPSTDTQYF
d_gene: TRBD1; v_gene: TRBV5-1; abundance: NA; j_gene: TRBJ2-3; CDR3nt: TGCGCCAGCAGCCCCCGGGACAGGGCCACAGATACGCAGTATTTT; CDR3aa: CASSPRDRATDTQYF
d_gene: TRBD1; v_gene: TRBV18; abundance: NA; j_gene: TRBJ2-7; CDR3nt: TGTGCCAGCTCACCCAGTACCGGGACAGGGGCCACCTACGAGCAGTACTTC; CDR3aa: CASSPSTGTGATYEQYF
d_gene: NA; v_gene: TRBV7-2; abundance: NA; j_gene: TRBJ2-5; CDR3nt: TGTGCCAGCAGCTTAGGTTCCGCGAGACAAGAGACCCAGTACTTC; CDR3aa: CASSLGSARQETQYF
d_gene: TRBD2; v_gene: TRBV5-6; abundance: NA; j_gene: TRBJ2-2; CDR3nt: TGTGCCAGCAGCCAAGGACTAGATTGGTACGCCGGGGAGCTGTTTTTT; CDR3aa: CASSQGLDWYAGELFF
d_gene: NA; v_gene: TRBV28; abundance: NA; j_gene: TRBJ1-1; CDR3nt: TGTGCCAGCAGTTTGTGGAGTACTGAAGCTTTCTTT; CDR3aa: CASSLWSTEAFF
d_gene: NA; v_gene: TRBV6-1; abundance: once; j_gene: TRBJ2-1; CDR3nt: TGTGCCAGCAGTCAATTGACTAGATACTCCAATGAGCAGTTCTTC; CDR3aa: CASSQLTRYSNEQFF
d_gene: NA; v_gene: TRBV11-1; abundance: NA; j_gene: TRBJ2-2; CDR3nt: TGTGCCAGCAGCACTAGTCCCGGCACCGGGGAGCTGTTTTTT; CDR3aa: CASSTSPGTGELFF
d_gene: NA; v_gene: TRBV18; abundance: NA; j_gene: TRBJ1-5; CDR3nt: TGTGCCAGCTCCCGGGATAGCAATCAGCCCCAGCATTTT; CDR3aa: CASSRDSNQPQHF
d_gene: NA; v_gene: TRBV7-3; abundance: NA; j_gene: TRBJ1-4; CDR3nt: TGTGCCAGCAGGTATCTGGGGAATGGGGAAAAACTGTTTTTT; CDR3aa: CASRYLGNGEKLFF
d_gene: TRBD2; v_gene: TRBV19; abundance: NA; j_gene: TRBJ2-3; CDR3nt: TGTGCCAGTAGCTCCGGGACTAGCGGGAGTAGTGGCACAGATACGCAGTATTTT; CDR3aa: CASSSGTSGSSGTDTQYF
d_gene: NA; v_gene: TRBV6-1; abundance: NA; j_gene: TRBJ2-5; CDR3nt: TGTGCCAGCAGTGAAGGGACTCAAGAGACCCAGTACTTC; CDR3aa: CASSEGTQETQYF
d_gene: TRBD1; v_gene: TRBV2; abundance: NA; j_gene: TRBJ1-2; CDR3nt: TGTGCCAGCAGTTTACGAACAGGGGGCTATGGCTACACCTTC; CDR3aa: CASSLRTGGYGYTF